This is a list of T cell receptor beta chains from one sample in a study of graft-versus-host responses after intestinal transplantation. Produced via immunoSEQ multiplex PCR; TCRdb's table is partial and in-frame only. The profile shows 57,000 or so clones, around 90% of them singletons. Here the sequenced sample was PBMCs, taken roughly 120 days after intestinal transplantation. The receptors stem from a human patient who received an intestinal transplant, so some T cells may come from the graft donor. CDR3s include the opening cysteine and the closing phenylalanine or tryptophan. The order of the fields is D gene, V gene, clone size, J gene, CDR3 DNA, CDR3 protein. A D gene is named only where the DNA matches it firmly. Expanded clones are given a class, and other clones once, few, many or no size at all.

NA	TRBV28	NA	TRBJ2-7	TGTGCCAGCAGTTTTCAGGGGCGCAGCTACGAACAGTACTTC	CASSFQGRSYEQYF
NA	TRBV9	NA	TRBJ2-3	TGTGCCAGCAGCGTGCCTTCCAGGGGCACAGATACGCAGTATTTT	CASSVPSRGTDTQYF
NA	TRBV30	NA	TRBJ2-7	TGTGCCTGGAGTGCGGGCGGAGCCTACGAGCAGTACTTC	CAWSAGGAYEQYF
NA	TRBV7-9	NA	TRBJ2-2	TGTGCCAGCAGCCGGGCCACCGGGGAGCTGTTTTTT	CASSRATGELFF
TRBD1	TRBV9	NA	TRBJ1-1	TGTGCCAGCAGCCCGAACAGGGGAACCACTGAAGCTTTCTTT	CASSPNRGTTEAFF
TRBD1	TRBV27	NA	TRBJ1-5	TGTGCCAGCAGTTTCCGACAGGGGAAAGATCAGCCCCAGCATTTT	CASSFRQGKDQPQHF
NA	TRBV18	NA	TRBJ1-1	TGTGCCAGCTCACCAGGGCGCTTTGAAGCTTTCTTT	CASSPGRFEAFF
NA	TRBV4-1	once	TRBJ2-1	TGCGCCAGCAGCCCTGGGGCCTCCTACAATGAGCAGTTCTTC	CASSPGASYNEQFF
NA	TRBV15	NA	TRBJ2-7	TGTGCCACCAGCAGGGAGACGGGATCTAGCGACGAGCAGTACTTC	CATSRETGSSDEQYF
NA	TRBV28	few	TRBJ1-5	TGTGCCAGCGGGGGAGTTGATCAGCCCCAGCATTTT	CASGGVDQPQHF
NA	TRBV7-9	NA	TRBJ2-1	TGTGCCAGCAGCCGCACCGCTCTGGGGTGGAATGAGCAGTTCTTC	CASSRTALGWNEQFF
NA	TRBV4-2	NA	TRBJ2-1	TGTGCCAGCAGCCAAGCGGGGTTCGCCAATGAGCAGTTCTTC	CASSQAGFANEQFF
NA	TRBV7-9	NA	TRBJ1-6	TGTGCCAGCAGCTTCCGGCCCGGGGATTCACCCCTCCACTTT	CASSFRPGDSPLHF
NA	TRBV6-5	NA	TRBJ2-7	TGTGCCAGCGGGGACTCTCAAATCGACGAGCAGTACTTC	CASGDSQIDEQYF
NA	TRBV27	NA	TRBJ2-2	TGTGCCAGCAGTCCTCTCGACGGGCGGGAGCTGTTTTTT	CASSPLDGRELFF
NA	TRBV4-1	once	TRBJ2-1	TGCGCCAGCAGCCTAGGGGGGGCCTCCTACAATGAGCAGTTCTTC	CASSLGGASYNEQFF
NA	TRBV5-1	NA	TRBJ2-7	TGCGCCAGCAGCTTCGCACGAGGGGGCTACGAGCAGTACTTC	CASSFARGGYEQYF
NA	TRBV6-6	NA	TRBJ2-7	TGTGCCAGCAGTTACTCGGGATGGGGCGAGCAGTACTTC	CASSYSGWGEQYF
TRBD2	TRBV6-1	NA	TRBJ2-3	TGTGCCAGCAGTGAAACCATAGCGGGAGGAAGCACAGATACGCAGTATTTT	CASSETIAGGSTDTQYF
NA	TRBV10-3	few	TRBJ1-1	TGTGCCATCAGTGGAAAGGGGACCACTGAAGCTTTCTTT	CAISGKGTTEAFF
TRBD1	TRBV18	NA	TRBJ1-1	TGTGCCAGCTCACCGGAGGACAGGGGGCCTGAAGCTTTCTTT	CASSPEDRGPEAFF
NA	TRBV28	NA	TRBJ1-2	TGTGCCAGCAGCCGTTCCACCACGTCCGGCTACACCTTC	CASSRSTTSGYTF
NA	TRBV4-2	NA	TRBJ2-7	TGTGCCAGCAGCCCGTCCTGGCTCTCGACGGGATACGAGCAGTACTTC	CASSPSWLSTGYEQYF
NA	TRBV2	NA	TRBJ2-1	TGTGCCAGCAGTGCTGCGGACAGCTCCTACAATGAGCAGTTCTTC	CASSAADSSYNEQFF
NA	TRBV11-1	few	TRBJ1-1	TGTGCCAGCAGCTTAGCGGCAGGGCGAACTGAAGCTTTCTTT	CASSLAAGRTEAFF
TRBD1	TRBV27	NA	TRBJ2-7	TGTGCCAGCAGTTTCTCACAGGGGGCCCTCTCTTACGAGCAGTACTTC	CASSFSQGALSYEQYF
NA	TRBV27	NA	TRBJ2-7	TGTGCCAGCAGTTTAGCGGCAACCTACGAGCAGTACTTC	CASSLAATYEQYF
NA	TRBV15	NA	TRBJ1-1	TGTGCCACCAGCCGGGAGCCCGACGCGATAACTGAAGCTTTCTTT	CATSREPDAITEAFF
TRBD1	TRBV4-1	NA	TRBJ1-4	TGCGCCAGCAGCCAAGTTACGAGGGGACAGGGAGAAAAACTGTTTTTT	CASSQVTRGQGEKLFF
TRBD1	TRBV5-4	NA	TRBJ2-5	TGTGCCAGCAGCTGGGGACAGGAGGTCCAGTACTTC	CASSWGQEVQYF
TRBD2	TRBV2	NA	TRBJ2-4	TGTGCCAGCAGTGGGGAGCGGGAGGGGGCCAAAAACATTCAGTACTTC	CASSGEREGAKNIQYF
NA	TRBV6-5	NA	TRBJ2-7	TGTGCCAGCAGTTACTCGGGGGTGAACTCCTACGAGCAGTACTTC	CASSYSGVNSYEQYF
TRBD2	TRBV19	NA	TRBJ2-1	TGTGCCAGTAGTTCATTGGCTGGCGGGGGGGCCCCCGAGCAGTTCTTC	CASSSLAGGGAPEQFF
TRBD1	TRBV6-6	NA	TRBJ1-4	TGTGCCAGCAGTTACAGCAGGGGGGGGGAAAAACTGTTTTTT	CASSYSRGGEKLFF
NA	TRBV2	once	TRBJ2-6	TGTGCCAGCTTAGGGGGACACGCGGCTGGGGCCAACGTCCTGACTTTC	CASLGGHAAGANVLTF
NA	TRBV6-4	NA	TRBJ2-7	TGTGCCAGCAGTGCCTACGAGCAGTACTTC	CASSAYEQYF
TRBD2	TRBV7-8	few	TRBJ2-1	TGTGCCAGCAGCTTGGGACTAGCGGGATATTCCTACAATGAGCAGTTCTTC	CASSLGLAGYSYNEQFF